This TCR beta chain was profiled in a study of T cells in Graves' hyperthyroidism and ophthalmopathy. Study-level background: Once the initial diagnosis was made, peripheral blood was obtained before any treatment.

The investigators amplified TCR beta CDR3 regions from RNA transcripts. TCR CDR3 regions were first amplified by RT-PCR with HTBI primers. TCRdb reanalysed the multiplex PCR reads using MiXCR and keeps one entry per CDR3 protein. The repertoire holds 700,000 or so distinct CDR3 sequences, with approximately 16% as singletons. Findings and caveats of the study: It was a median about 6 months before onset that the model predicted ophthalmopathy.

Not enrolled were patients with uncontrolled infection, other autoimmune disease, pregnancy or lactation. Fresh peripheral blood, about 10 ml of it, supplied the PBMCs. Of note for this clonotype: Its target is not known.

The germline V and J ends were trimmed by 2 bases and 1 base, with 8 bases remaining between them. This CDR3 has 14 amino acids. CDR1 is SEHNR and CDR2 is FQNEAQ in the germline V gene (reference sequence). The chain couples TRBV7-9 to TRBJ2-5; no firm D call. The sample was blood. The clonotype originates from a young man with Graves' hyperthyroidism. CDR3 in amino acids: CASSLSQLQETQYF. CDR3 sequence (DNA): TGTGCCAGCAGCTTATCGCAACTCCAAGAGACCCAGTACTTC.